Following are 16 T cell receptor beta chains from one sample sequenced in a study of blood T cell repertoires in COVID-19. TCRdb's table, derived via immunoSEQ multiplex PCR, lists solely in-frame clones and lacks some. The sample consists of about 200,000 clones, 80% to 85% of them appearing once. The sequenced sample was PBMCs or T cells enriched from blood (not recorded which). Receptors originate from a woman between 50 and 59 years old with acute COVID-19.

The chain joins TRBV7-2 to TRBJ2-7; D unresolved. The CDR3 extends over 12 amino acids. Germline V CDR1 and CDR2: SGHTA, FQGNSA. Trimming pared 3 bases from V and 3 bases from J, leaving 6 bases between. The CDR3 DNA sequence: TGTGCCAGCAGCTTGCAGTTCTACGAGCAGTACTTC. Translated: CASSLQFYEQYF.

This clone was seen only a few times. The chain links TRBV6-5 to TRBJ1-1; no clear D. The CDR3 contains 14 residues. Germline lookup yields CDR1 MNHEY and CDR2 SVGAGI. The V and J ends lost 6 bases and 0 bases respectively, with 11 bases between them. CDR3 sequence (DNA): TGTGCCAGCAGCCGTCAAGCAATGAACACTGAAGCTTTCTTT. Amino acids: CASSRQAMNTEAFF.

The CDR3 coding sequence is TGTGCCATCGCGGGGGGAGGCCAATCCTTCTCCACGGGTGAGCTGTTTTTT. Protein: CAIAGGGQSFSTGELFF. The chain links TRBV10-3 to TRBJ2-2, with TRBD2 identical over 8 bases. The germline V gene has CDR1 ENHRY and CDR2 SYGVKD. With 8 bases clipped from V and 11 bases from J, the junction kept 22 bases outside the gene matches. The CDR3 runs to 17 residues.

This chain joins TRBV6-5 and TRBJ2-7, with 12 bases lining up with TRBD2. CDR1 and CDR2 from the germline V gene are MNHEY and SVGAGI. Germline trimming cut 8 bases from V and 5 bases from J; bases unmatched to any gene: 7. The CDR3 runs to 14 residues. CDR3 loop: CASRLAGVQDEQYF. The CDR3 DNA is TGTGCCAGCCGACTAGCGGGAGTCCAGGACGAGCAGTACTTC.

This chain connects TRBV27 to TRBJ2-5, with no clear D. This CDR3 has 14 amino acids. V dropped 5 bases and J dropped 5 bases, with 15 bases sitting between them. Germline V CDR1 and CDR2: MNHEY, SMNVEV (reference sequence). CDR3 coding DNA: TGTGCCAGCAGTCCCAGACTTCCTTGGGAGACCCAGTACTTC. Its translation: CASSPRLPWETQYF.

This rearrangement joins TRBV3-1 (or the pseudogene TRBV3-2) to TRBJ2-1; TRBD2 aligns across 7 bases. Trimming at V came to 4 bases and at J to 15 bases, leaving 21 bases not matched to a gene. Per the germline V gene, CDR1 is LGHDT and CDR2 is YNNKEL (reference sequence). This CDR3 is 16 amino acids long. The CDR3 here is CASSPRGGSGTLKGFF. The DNA of the CDR3 is TGTGCCAGCAGCCCTCGTGGGGGAAGCGGGACCTTAAAGGGGTTCTTC.

The V gene is TRBV4-1, the J gene TRBJ2-7, with 14 bases aligning to TRBD2. J gave up 3 bases and V 4 bases, and 5 bases lay outside the gene matches. The CDR3 consists of 16 residues. Germline V gene sequence: CDR1 MGHRA, CDR2 YSYEKL. In DNA, the CDR3 is TGCGCCAGCAGCCCGTACGGGACTAGCGGGAGCTACGAGCAGTACTTC. It encodes CASSPYGTSGSYEQYF.

The chain uses TRBV5-1 and TRBJ2-7; D remains ambiguous. Germline CDR1 and CDR2: SGHRS and YFSETQ. This CDR3 is built from 14 residues. The V gene lost 0 bases and the J gene lost 2 bases, with 9 bases spanning the gap. The CDR3 nucleotides are TGCGCCAGCAGCTTGGGTGTTCCCGCCTACGAGCAGTACTTC. Translation: CASSLGVPAYEQYF.

V usage is TRBV4-1 and J usage is TRBJ1-1; D perhaps matches TRBD1 (6 bases). The CDR3 has 14 residues. V dropped 6 bases and J dropped 4 bases, with 15 bases sitting between them. CDR1 MGHRA and CDR2 YSYEKL come from the germline V gene. The CDR3 reads CASRDRSKATEAFF. Here the CDR3 DNA reads TGCGCCAGCAGAGACAGGTCTAAGGCCACTGAAGCTTTCTTT.

V usage is TRBV4-3 and J usage is TRBJ1-2; no clear D. V was cut by 4 bases and J by 10 bases, with 16 bases left in between. CDR1 is LGHNA and CDR2 is YSLEER in the germline V gene. There are 13 residues in the CDR3. The CDR3 protein is CASSRWGEGDYTF. The CDR3 DNA is TGCGCCAGCAGCCGATGGGGAGAAGGCGACTACACCTTC.

Here the CDR3 DNA reads TGTGCCAGCTCACCATCGGAGGGAGCTATTCAGCCCCAGCATTTT. Protein: CASSPSEGAIQPQHF. The rearrangement links TRBV18 to TRBJ1-5; D remains ambiguous. CDR3 length: 15 amino acids. The V and J ends lost 2 bases and 6 bases respectively, with 14 bases between them. Germline lookup yields CDR1 KGHSH and CDR2 LQKENI.

This clone was seen a handful of times. V is TRBV18 and J is TRBJ2-7, with D tentatively TRBD1 (5 bases). Germline lookup yields CDR1 KGHSH and CDR2 LQKENI. The CDR3 has 13 amino acids. Trimming removed 4 bases at V and 3 bases at J, with 10 bases between. As DNA, the CDR3 is TGTGCCAGCTCACAGGGGCTTGGCTACGAGCAGTACTTC. It specifies CASSQGLGYEQYF. Filled out from reference TRBV18 and TRBJ2-7, the complete variable domain reads NAGVMQNPRHLVRRRGQEARLRCSPMKGHSHVYWYRQLPEEGLKFMVYLQKENIIDESGMPKERFSAEFPKEGPSILRIQQVVRGDSAAYFCASSQGLGYEQYFGPGTRLTVT.

The rearrangement joins TRBV2 to TRBJ2-5, with 7 bases that match TRBD2. The CDR3 runs 14 residues. Germline V gene sequence: CDR1 SNHLY, CDR2 FYNNEI. J gave up 5 bases and V 0 bases, and 3 bases lay outside the gene matches. This CDR3 reads CASSEANSGETQYF. The CDR3 coding sequence is TGTGCCAGCAGTGAAGCTAATAGCGGGGAGACCCAGTACTTC.

The gene calls are TRBV30 and TRBJ2-1; no reliable D call. CDR3 length: 14 amino acids. Trimming removed 1 base from V and 4 bases from J, with 11 bases in between. Germline loops: CDR1 GTSNPN, CDR2 SVGIG (reference sequence). The CDR3 here is CAWSGGLLYNEQFF. The DNA of the CDR3 is TGTGCCTGGAGTGGTGGCCTACTATACAATGAGCAGTTCTTC.

The genes are TRBV3-1 (or the pseudogene TRBV3-2) and TRBJ1-1, with a possible D match to TRBD1 (5 bases). CDR3 length equals 16 residues. Germline V gives CDR1 LGHDT, CDR2 YNNKEL (reference sequence). V was clipped by 4 bases and J by 2 bases, with 17 bases between them. CDR3 sequence (DNA): TGTGCCAGCAGCCGGACGCTAACACAGGTTAACACTGAAGCTTTCTTT. Translating it yields CASSRTLTQVNTEAFF.

The chain recombines TRBV27 with TRBJ2-7; 9 nucleotides align to TRBD1. CDR1 and CDR2 from the germline V gene are MNHEY and SMNVEV (reference sequence). The V segment lost 6 bases and the J segment 5 bases; nucleotides outside the gene matches: 8. The CDR3 totals 14 residues. This chain's CDR3 is CASRMTGGPHEQYF. CDR3 sequence (DNA): TGTGCCAGCAGGATGACAGGGGGTCCGCACGAGCAGTACTTC.